The clone carrying this T cell receptor (beta chain) was detected once. Its antigen is as yet unknown. A junction boundary mismatches the germline segment, possibly from a read error. The data stem from a study of blood T cells in healthy people across ages. Overall study results and limits: More naive CD4+ cells and higher diversity were found in long-lived than in aged donors.

CDR3 size: 14 residues. Germline CDR1 and CDR2: SGHAT and FQNNGV. Together with a sample-barcoded 5' primer, a J-beta primer mix was included in a second PCR lasting about 6 to 11 cycles. Each TCR beta cDNA got a 12-nucleotide random molecular identifier. Each CDR3 protein gets one entry after TCRdb re-called the 5' RACE reads with MiXCR. Of some 1.5 million distinct CDR3 sequences listed, over 25% were seen once; the top ten hold roughly 8%. PBMCs numbering at least 6.5 million were isolated per sample. The TCR comes from a woman in her 30s in good health. The chain couples TRBV11-2 to TRBJ2-4; 7 bases align to TRBD1. The J call is in doubt because the DNA end fits TRBJ2-7 better. Sample: blood. CDR3 in amino acids: CTSSLRQGSYEQYF. CDR3 in DNA: TGTACCAGCAGCTTAAGACAGGGCTCCTACGAGCAGTACTTC.